Below, 21 T cell receptor beta chains from the same sample are listed, as sequenced in a study of beta chain features in type 1 diabetes. All of the isolated RNA was reverse transcribed, so expressed TCRB transcripts were sequenced. TCRdb's table, derived via immunoSEQ multiplex PCR, lists solely in-frame clones and lacks some. The sample contains about 650,000 clones, around 12% of which appear only once. The antigens for these receptors are not known. Findings and caveats of the study: There was a moderate but significant shortening of TCRB CDR3s in all four CD4+ subsets of Type 1 diabetes patients.

The source material was naive CD4+ T cells from blood. All receptors derive from a man younger than 40 with type 1 diabetes.

This clone was detected many times. The J gene is TRBJ1-2, the V gene TRBV27, with 7 bases identical to TRBD1. Germline V lookup: CDR1 MNHEY, CDR2 SMNVEV (reference sequence). This CDR3 is built from 13 residues. Trimming cost V 4 bases and J 4 bases; bases outside gene matches: 3. The CDR3 region is CASSSGTAYGYTF. Written as DNA, the CDR3 is TGTGCCAGCAGTTCCGGGACAGCCTATGGCTACACCTTC.

The chain links TRBV4-1 to TRBJ2-1, with a weak D call TRBD1 (6 bases). Germline V lookup: CDR1 MGHRA, CDR2 YSYEKL. This CDR3 spans 14 amino acids. V was shortened by 7 bases and J by 7 bases, with 17 bases between the two germline ends. CDR3 region: CASTSGDIGNEQFF. The CDR3 region has the DNA TGCGCCAGCACCTCCGGGGACATCGGGAATGAGCAGTTCTTC.

The CDR3 DNA sequence: TGTGCCAGCAGCCACAGATCTAGCGGGGGCTACGAGCAGTACTTC. Amino acid sequence: CASSHRSSGGYEQYF. The chain links TRBV7-9 to TRBJ2-7, with TRBD2 identical over 10 bases. CDR1 and CDR2 from the germline V gene are SEHNR and FQNEAQ (reference sequence). V trimming: 5 bases; J trimming: 3 bases; junction bases outside the gene matches: 7. The CDR3 consists of 15 residues.

Turning to this clone: Other DNA sequences in this sample translate to the same CDR3. This chain joins TRBV29-1 and TRBJ1-2; D gene ambiguous. CDR3 length equals 12 residues. Trimming removed 3 bases from V and 1 base from J, with 6 bases in between. The germline V gene encodes CDR1 SQVTM and CDR2 ANQGSEA. The CDR3 sequence: CSVDRVNYGYTF. CDR3 DNA sequence: TGCAGCGTTGACCGGGTTAACTATGGCTACACCTTC.

This clone has a handful of counts. The chain recombines TRBV18 with TRBJ2-1, with 8 bases fitting TRBD2. The CDR3 has 16 amino acids. Germline CDR1 is KGHSH and CDR2 is LQKENI. Trimming cost V 3 bases and J 1 base; bases outside gene matches: 5. CDR3 in amino acids: CASSPTSGGSYNEQFF. CDR3 coding DNA: TGTGCCAGCTCACCTACAAGCGGGGGTTCCTACAATGAGCAGTTCTTC.

This clone was counted a few times. J is TRBJ2-1 and V is TRBV30; the D is unclear. The CDR3 runs 11 residues. The V gene lost 1 base and the J gene lost 15 bases, with 13 bases spanning the gap. The germline V gene encodes CDR1 GTSNPN and CDR2 SVGIG (reference sequence). The chain's CDR3 is CAWSEGSERFF. For the CDR3, the DNA is TGTGCCTGGAGTGAGGGAAGCGAGAGGTTCTTC. The entire variable domain, with the rest obtained from reference TRBV30 and TRBJ2-1, is as follows: SQTIHQWPATLVQPVGSPLSLECTVEGTSNPNLYWYRQAAGRGLQLLFYSVGIGQISSEVPQNLSASRPQDRQFILSSKKLLLSDSGFYLCAWSEGSERFFGPGTRLTVL.

The rearrangement links TRBV9 to TRBJ2-5; the D call may be TRBD1 or TRBD2 (6 bases each). The CDR3 is 15 residues long. Germline assignment: CDR1 SGDLS and CDR2 YYNGEE. The germline V and J ends were trimmed by 0 bases and 4 bases, with 13 bases remaining between them. CDR3 in DNA: TGTGCCAGCAGCGTAGGGGGGGCCCTCGGAGAGACCCAGTACTTC. Amino acids: CASSVGGALGETQYF.

The V call is TRBV14, the J call TRBJ1-2; D uncertain. Trimming cost V 1 base and J 5 bases, with 8 bases left between them. This CDR3 region has 13 residues. Looked up from germline, CDR1 is SGHDN and CDR2 is FVKESK. CDR3 DNA: TGTGCCAGCAGCCAAGTAAACCTTTATGGCTACACCTTC. Translation: CASSQVNLYGYTF. Supplemented by reference TRBV14 and TRBJ1-2, the full variable domain reads EAGVTQFPSHSVIEKGQTVTLRCDPISGHDNLYWYRRVMGKEIKFLLHFVKESKQDESGMPNNRFLAERTGGTYSTLKVQPAELEDSGVYFCASSQVNLYGYTFGSGTRLTVV.

V and J are TRBV7-2 and TRBJ2-3; tentatively, D is TRBD2 (5 bases). This CDR3 has 14 residues. V lost 5 bases to trimming and J lost 5 bases, with 14 bases between them. Per the germline V gene, CDR1 is SGHTA and CDR2 is FQGNSA. CDR3 sequence: CASSPGTGKDTQYF. The CDR3 coding sequence is TGTGCCAGCAGCCCCGGAACCGGGAAAGATACGCAGTATTTT.

The chain has TRBV4-1 and TRBJ1-1; 8 nucleotides match TRBD1. Germline CDR1 is MGHRA and CDR2 is YSYEKL. The CDR3 is made up of 15 amino acids. With 4 bases clipped from V and 7 bases from J, the junction kept 11 bases outside the gene matches. The chain's CDR3 is CASSLRTGREREAFF. For the CDR3, the DNA is TGCGCCAGCAGCCTCCGGACAGGGCGGGAGCGTGAAGCTTTCTTT.

This rearrangement joins TRBV11-2 to TRBJ2-5, with D perhaps TRBD1 or TRBD2 (5 bases each). The CDR3 loop spans 16 amino acids. With 1 base removed from V and 6 bases from J, the gap between germline ends came to 18 bases. Germline CDR1 is SGHAT and CDR2 is FQNNGV. Written as DNA, the CDR3 is TGTGCCAGCAGCTTAGGTTCGGGGCCCCTCGGCAAGACCCAGTACTTC. As protein: CASSLGSGPLGKTQYF.

The chain combines TRBV7-9 with TRBJ1-6; D gene uncertain. This CDR3 spans 14 amino acids. V lost 4 bases to trimming and J lost 7 bases, with 11 bases between them. Germline V gene lookup returns CDR1 SEHNR and CDR2 FQNEAQ (reference sequence). The CDR3 spells CASSSPGRNSPLHF. DNA for the CDR3: TGTGCCAGCAGCTCCCCGGGCCGCAATTCACCCCTCCACTTT.

This clone was detected many times. Other DNA sequences in this specimen translate into the identical CDR3. This chain connects TRBV7-2 to TRBJ2-7; 8 positions match TRBD1. From germline, CDR1 is SGHTA and CDR2 FQGNSA. This CDR3 has 14 amino acids. J was trimmed by 2 bases and V by 4 bases; bases with no gene match: 4. This chain's CDR3 is CASSYGTGPYEQYF. CDR3 coding DNA: TGTGCCAGCAGCTACGGGACAGGTCCCTACGAGCAGTACTTC.

The gene calls are TRBV27 and TRBJ2-1; TRBD1 aligns across 8 bases. This CDR3 has 12 residues. V gave up 2 bases and J gave up 15 bases; unmatched junction bases: 6. The germline V gene has CDR1 MNHEY and CDR2 SMNVEV (reference sequence). Here the CDR3 DNA reads TGTGCCAGCAGTTTAAATCAGGGGGCTGCGTTCTTC. Translating gives CASSLNQGAAFF.

The V call is TRBV14, the J call TRBJ2-6, with D unclear. V lost 4 bases and J lost 3, with 16 bases in between. Germline CDR1 is SGHDN and CDR2 is FVKESK. This CDR3 region has 17 residues. CDR3 protein: CASSPSPGVVGANVLTF. The CDR3 DNA is TGTGCCAGCAGCCCAAGTCCCGGTGTTGTTGGGGCCAACGTCCTGACTTTC.

V gene TRBV7-2 combines with J gene TRBJ2-3, with 8 bases identical to TRBD1. J gave up 5 bases and V 5 bases, and 9 bases lay outside the gene matches. The germline V gene has CDR1 SGHTA and CDR2 FQGNSA. This CDR3 comprises 15 residues. CDR3: CASSALAGGVDTQYF. The CDR3 DNA sequence: TGTGCCAGCAGCGCCCTCGCAGGGGGCGTAGATACGCAGTATTTT.

The chain recombines TRBV5-1 with TRBJ2-7, with unresolved D. V lost 3 bases, J lost 2 bases, and 18 bases lay in between. CDR1 is SGHRS and CDR2 is YFSETQ in the germline V gene. CDR3 length: 16 amino acids. The CDR3 sequence: CASSSYTPTGTYEQYF. CDR3 DNA: TGCGCCAGCAGCTCGTATACCCCGACGGGCACCTACGAGCAGTACTTC.

The chain uses TRBV5-1 and TRBJ1-4; D is unresolved. CDR3 length: 15 amino acids. CDR1 and CDR2 (germline): SGHRS, YFSETQ. V lost 0 bases and J 5 bases, leaving 11 bases between the germline ends. CDR3 DNA: TGCGCCAGCAGCTTGGTAGGCAGCAAGAATGAAAAACTGTTTTTT. It encodes CASSLVGSKNEKLFF.

The chain combines TRBV30 with TRBJ2-3; D possibly corresponds to TRBD2 (6 bases). Germline V gene lookup returns CDR1 GTSNPN and CDR2 SVGIG (reference sequence). This CDR3 region has 13 residues. Trimming removed 2 bases at V and 3 bases at J, with 9 bases between. The CDR3 region is CAWSPAGTDTQYF. CDR3 nucleotides: TGTGCCTGGAGTCCCGCGGGGACAGATACGCAGTATTTT.

A few counts support this clone. This chain uses TRBV2 with TRBJ2-5; 7 bases are shared with TRBD1. Germline V gene data show CDR1 as SNHLY and CDR2 as FYNNEI. The CDR3 is made up of 14 amino acids. The V gene end was trimmed by 6 bases and the J gene end by 7 bases; junction bases not matched to a gene: 11. The CDR3 DNA follows: TGTGCCAGCAGCGTAGAAGGGGGCAGTGGGACCCAGTACTTC. Its protein is CASSVEGGSGTQYF.

The chain recombines TRBV5-1 with TRBJ2-3; 9 nucleotides match TRBD2. J gave up 3 bases and V 5 bases, and 10 bases lay outside the gene matches. Germline V gene data show CDR1 as SGHRS and CDR2 as YFSETQ. The CDR3 length is 16 residues. CDR3 coding DNA: TGCGCCAGCAGGGCCCTTAGCGGGGGCGAAACAGATACGCAGTATTTT. As protein: CASRALSGGETDTQYF.